These 26 T cell receptor beta chains were all obtained from the same sample, sequenced in a study of memory CD4+ T cells and cytomegalovirus serostatus. The data were produced by immunoSEQ multiplex PCR, yet TCRdb's version contains in-frame clones alone and is incomplete. The sample gives 52,000 or so clones, roughly 72% of which show up once; roughly 1.7% is in the top ten. Single viable CD3+CD4+CD8-CD45RO+ cells were sorted as the memory CD4+ T cells. The sequenced material came from memory CD4+ T cells from blood. These receptors all stem from an adult in good health and CMV-seronegative.

This chain connects TRBV18 to TRBJ2-1; a possible D gene is TRBD1 (5 bases). From germline, CDR1 is KGHSH and CDR2 LQKENI. Between the trimmed V and J ends, which lost 3 bases and 9 bases, there was a span of 9 bases. CDR3 size: 12 residues. As DNA, the CDR3 is TGTGCCAGCTCACCGGGGCCAAGTGAGCAGTTCTTC. Residues: CASSPGPSEQFF.

This chain joins TRBV2 and TRBJ2-3, with D maybe TRBD2 (6 bases). Germline assignment: CDR1 SNHLY and CDR2 FYNNEI. CDR3 length equals 13 residues. V gave up 6 bases and J gave up 5 bases, with 12 bases separating them. CDR3 sequence: CASREYGRDTQYF. The CDR3 DNA reads as TGTGCCAGCAGGGAATACGGGAGAGATACGCAGTATTTT.

This clone has only a few counts. This rearrangement joins TRBV6-5 to TRBJ1-2; 11 positions match TRBD1. Germline V lookup: CDR1 MNHEY, CDR2 SVGAGI. After removal of 6 bases from V and 5 bases from J, the junction contained 2 bases not matched to a gene. This CDR3 spans 13 amino acids. CDR3 region: CASRDRGLYGYTF. The CDR3 coding sequence is TGTGCCAGCAGGGACAGGGGGCTGTATGGCTACACCTTC.

This clone was recorded a few times. The CDR3, as DNA: TGCGCCAGCAGCCCCCGGACGGATAACTATGGCTACACCTTC. Its translation: CASSPRTDNYGYTF. This rearrangement joins TRBV5-1 to TRBJ1-2; no definite D call. Germline CDR1 is SGHRS and CDR2 is YFSETQ. V lost 4 bases and J lost 1, with 11 bases in between. The CDR3 runs 14 residues.

The genes are TRBV7-9 and TRBJ2-2; possible D gene TRBD2, 5 bases. The V end was cut by 5 bases, the J end by 6 bases, with 16 bases between. The CDR3 sequence is 15 residues long. Germline CDR1 and CDR2: SEHNR and FQNEAQ (reference sequence). As DNA, the CDR3 is TGTGCCAGCAGCCGAGGTAGAGGGAGCCCCGGGGAGCTGTTTTTT. As protein: CASSRGRGSPGELFF.

The rearrangement uses TRBV7-9 and TRBJ1-1; TRBD1 aligns across 7 bases. V trimming: 4 bases; J trimming: 0 bases; junction bases outside the gene matches: 11. The germline V gene has CDR1 SEHNR and CDR2 FQNEAQ (reference sequence). This CDR3 comprises 17 residues. CDR3 protein: CASSWRGGQIMNTEAFF. For the CDR3, the DNA is TGTGCCAGCAGCTGGAGGGGGGGACAGATCATGAACACTGAAGCTTTCTTT.

The chain uses TRBV28 and TRBJ2-7; D may be TRBD2 (5 bases). Trimming took off 8 bases at V and 3 bases at J, with 11 bases between the two ends. CDR1 MDHEN and CDR2 SYDVKM come from the germline V gene. The CDR3 extends over 12 amino acids. The CDR3 reads CASGGSLYEQYF. DNA of the CDR3: TGTGCCAGCGGAGGTAGTCTCTACGAGCAGTACTTC. Drawing the rest from reference TRBV28 and TRBJ2-7, the complete variable domain is DVKVTQSSRYLVKRTGEKVFLECVQDMDHENMFWYRQDPGLGLRLIYFSYDVKMKEKGDIPEGYSVSREKKERFSLILESASTNQTSMYLCASGGSLYEQYFGPGTRLTVT.

This sequence joins TRBV27 and TRBJ1-2; D is unclear. The CDR3 is made up of 14 amino acids. V was pared by 6 bases and J by 2 bases, with 13 bases between. Germline CDR1 reads MNHEY; CDR2 reads SMNVEV (reference sequence). CDR3 in DNA: TGTGCCAGCAGCCCAATAGGCTTAAACTATGGCTACACCTTC. Protein sequence: CASSPIGLNYGYTF.

The genes are TRBV25-1 and TRBJ2-5, with a weak D call TRBD2 (5 bases). V was trimmed by 3 bases and J by 1 base, leaving 12 bases between them. The length of the CDR3 is 15 residues. Germline V gives CDR1 MGHDK, CDR2 SYGVNS. CDR3 protein: CASSDNFGGQETQYF. CDR3 in DNA: TGTGCCAGCAGTGACAATTTTGGAGGCCAAGAGACCCAGTACTTC.

This sequence joins TRBV11-2 and TRBJ1-6; D unresolved. The CDR3 is 14 residues long. The V end lost 0 bases, the J end lost 7 bases, and 7 bases lay between the germline ends. Looked up from germline, CDR1 is SGHAT and CDR2 is FQNNGV. CDR3 sequence: CASSLDPANSPLHF. The CDR3 DNA sequence: TGTGCCAGCAGCTTAGATCCAGCCAATTCACCCCTCCACTTT.

This chain uses TRBV5-6 with TRBJ1-3, with 7 nucleotides matching TRBD1. The length of the CDR3 is 15 residues. Germline CDR1 reads SGHDT; CDR2 reads YYEEEE. The J segment lost 2 bases and the V segment lost 4 bases, leaving 6 bases of the junction unmatched. CDR3 nucleotides: TGTGCCAGCAGCGTGGGACAGCTTACTGGAAACACCATATATTTT. This sequence encodes CASSVGQLTGNTIYF.

The rearrangement links TRBV28 to TRBJ1-1; D ambiguous. The V end was cut by 6 bases, the J end by 1 base, with 6 bases between. Looked up from germline, CDR1 is MDHEN and CDR2 is SYDVKM. The CDR3 sequence is 12 residues long. The CDR3 DNA reads TGTGCCAGCAGATATCAGAACACTGAAGCTTTCTTT. Translated: CASRYQNTEAFF.

The V call is TRBV5-1, the J call TRBJ1-3; D gene ambiguous. The germline gives CDR1 SGHRS, CDR2 YFSETQ. Trimming cost V 3 bases and J 4 bases, with 11 bases left between them. CDR3 length equals 14 residues. This CDR3 reads CASSSAPGGNTIYF. The CDR3 DNA reads as TGCGCCAGCAGCTCTGCTCCGGGGGGAAACACCATATATTTT.

In this sample, this clone turned up many times. V gene TRBV7-9 combines with J gene TRBJ1-5, with 7 bases aligning to TRBD1. J gave up 3 bases and V 5 bases, and 1 base lay outside the gene matches. Looked up from germline, CDR1 is SEHNR and CDR2 is FQNEAQ (reference sequence). The CDR3 covers 13 residues. The CDR3 sequence is CASSGTDNQPQHF. CDR3 nucleotide sequence: TGTGCCAGCAGCGGGACAGACAATCAGCCCCAGCATTTT.

The CDR3 nucleotides read TGCGCCAGCAGCTTGGTCGTCAGCAACACTGAAGCTTTCTTT. The encoded protein is CASSLVVSNTEAFF. V is TRBV5-1 and J is TRBJ1-1, with D unresolved. Germline CDR1 reads SGHRS; CDR2 reads YFSETQ. The CDR3 sequence is 14 residues long. Trimming removed 0 bases at V and 2 bases at J, with 8 bases between.

This clone was found once. The V and J genes are TRBV6-6 and TRBJ2-7, with D unclear. Trimming removed 2 bases from V and 4 bases from J, with 9 bases in between. Germline V gene data show CDR1 as MNHNY and CDR2 as SVGAGI (reference sequence). The CDR3 loop spans 13 amino acids. Here the CDR3 DNA reads TGTGCCAGCAGTTACGCCCGGAATTACGAGCAGTACTTC. Amino acids: CASSYARNYEQYF.

The J gene is TRBJ2-7, the V gene TRBV29-1, with 11 bases fitting TRBD1. Germline trimming cut 7 bases from V and 4 bases from J; bases unmatched to any gene: 12. Germline-derived CDR1 and CDR2 are SQVTM and ANQGSEA. The CDR3 runs to 15 residues. In DNA form, the CDR3 reads TGCAGCGCATCAGGCCCGGGACAGGGGGTTTACGAGCAGTACTTC. Protein: CSASGPGQGVYEQYF.

This clone has just one count. The chain joins TRBV27 to TRBJ1-1, with D unresolved. The V and J ends lost 2 bases and 1 base respectively, with 8 bases between them. In germline, CDR1 is MNHEY, CDR2 SMNVEV (reference sequence). CDR3 length equals 14 residues. The CDR3: CASSLQGRNTEAFF. The DNA of the CDR3 is TGTGCCAGCAGTTTACAAGGAAGGAACACTGAAGCTTTCTTT.

This clone was detected a few times. This chain uses TRBV19 with TRBJ1-1; a weak D match, TRBD1 (5 bases). CDR3 size: 16 residues. V lost 2 bases and J lost 4, with 17 bases in between. Germline CDR1 LNHDA, CDR2 SQIVND (reference sequence). Here the CDR3 DNA reads TGTGCCAGTAGTATACGGGGCCGGGCTTGGGGCACTGAAGCTTTCTTT. It specifies CASSIRGRAWGTEAFF.

This clone has just one count. V is TRBV7-9 and J is TRBJ1-1, with D possibly matching TRBD1 (6 bases). The germline gives CDR1 SEHNR, CDR2 FQNEAQ (reference sequence). V was trimmed by 6 bases and J by 4 bases, leaving 24 bases between them. The CDR3 sequence is 17 residues long. CDR3 DNA sequence: TGTGCCAGCAGTCGACCGGTCGGGCCACAGGGTGGCACTGAAGCTTTCTTT. This sequence encodes CASSRPVGPQGGTEAFF. The variable domain in full, with the rest retrieved from reference TRBV7-9 and TRBJ1-1, is DTGVSQNPRHKITKRGQNVTFRCDPISEHNRLYWYRQTLGQGPEFLTYFQNEAQLEKSRLLSDRFSAERPKGSFSTLEIQRTEQGDSAMYLCASSRPVGPQGGTEAFFGQGTRLTVV.

This clone qualifies as medium-sized. This rearrangement joins TRBV19 to TRBJ1-6; D not certain. The CDR3 consists of 15 residues. Per germline, CDR1 LNHDA and CDR2 SQIVND (reference sequence). V lost 5 bases and J 2 bases, leaving 10 bases between the germline ends. The CDR3 spells CASSSERAYNSPLHF. The CDR3 DNA reads TGTGCCAGTAGTTCGGAGAGGGCCTATAATTCACCCCTCCACTTT.

The CDR3 sequence is CASSLVSGVLNTEAFF. CDR3 sequence (DNA): TGCGCCAGCAGCTTGGTGTCAGGGGTGCTGAACACTGAAGCTTTCTTT. This chain uses TRBV5-1 with TRBJ1-1; TRBD1 is a possible D gene (6 bases). Trimming pared 0 bases from V and 0 bases from J, leaving 12 bases between. The germline gives CDR1 SGHRS, CDR2 YFSETQ. The CDR3 has 16 amino acids. Full variable domain (missing parts from reference TRBV5-1 and TRBJ1-1): KAGVTQTPRYLIKTRGQQVTLSCSPISGHRSVSWYQQTPGQGLQFLFEYFSETQRNKGNFPGRFSGRQFSNSRSEMNVSTLELGDSALYLCASSLVSGVLNTEAFFGQGTRLTVV.

The gene calls are TRBV7-8 and TRBJ1-4, with D perhaps TRBD1 (5 bases). Trimming shortened V by 2 bases and J by 2 bases, and 9 bases separated the two germline ends. Germline CDR1 reads SGHVS; CDR2 reads FQNEAQ. The CDR3 is 15 residues long. This CDR3 is CASSLSGTTNEKLFF. CDR3 DNA sequence: TGTGCCAGCAGCTTATCCGGGACTACTAATGAAAAACTGTTTTTT.

The V and J genes are TRBV4-1 and TRBJ1-1; the D gene is possibly TRBD1 (6 bases). The CDR3 length is 14 residues. V was clipped by 4 bases and J by 3 bases, with 12 bases between them. From germline, CDR1 is MGHRA and CDR2 YSYEKL. CDR3 nucleotide sequence: TGCGCCAGCAGCCTAATGACAGGATACACTGAAGCTTTCTTT. This translates into CASSLMTGYTEAFF.

The genes are TRBV2 and TRBJ1-5, with 10 bases matching TRBD1. Per the germline V gene, CDR1 is SNHLY and CDR2 is FYNNEI. This CDR3 contains 15 residues. The V and J ends lost 4 bases and 6 bases, in that order; junction bases with no gene match: 6. CDR3 DNA: TGTGCCAGCAGTGGGACAGGGGGAGCCGGTCAGCCCCAGCATTTT. As protein: CASSGTGGAGQPQHF. Looking up the rest from reference TRBV2 and TRBJ1-5 gives the full variable domain: EPEVTQTPSHQVTQMGQEVILRCVPISNHLYFYWYRQILGQKVEFLVSFYNNEISEKSEIFDDQFSVERPDGSNFTLKIRSTKLEDSAMYFCASSGTGGAGQPQHFGDGTRLSIL.

The chain joins TRBV6-5 to TRBJ2-2; TRBD1 is a possible D gene (5 bases). Trimming left V 0 bases short and J 1 base short, with 9 bases between. The CDR3 has 16 residues. Germline V CDR1 and CDR2: MNHEY, SVGAGI. In DNA form, the CDR3 reads TGTGCCAGCAGTTACTCGGCAGGGAAGAACACCGGGGAGCTGTTTTTT. Translated, it gives CASSYSAGKNTGELFF.